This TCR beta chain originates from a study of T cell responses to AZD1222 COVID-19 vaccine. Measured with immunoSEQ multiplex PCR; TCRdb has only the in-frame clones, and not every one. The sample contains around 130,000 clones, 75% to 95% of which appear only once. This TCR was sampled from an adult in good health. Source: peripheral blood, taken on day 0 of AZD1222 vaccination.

The CDR3 coding sequence is TGTGCCAGCAGCTTATTCGGGGGAGGGAATGAGCAGTTCTTC. Protein: CASSLFGGGNEQFF. This chain links TRBV7-9 with TRBJ2-1; the match to TRBD2 covers 7 bases. CDR3 length: 14 residues. The germline CDR1 and CDR2 sequences are SEHNR and FQNEAQ (reference sequence). V dropped 2 bases and J dropped 7; count of bases not matched to a gene: 5.